The clone carrying this T cell receptor (beta chain) appeared once. The data stem from a study of blood T cell repertoires in COVID-19. TCRdb keeps only in-frame clones here, not all; method: immunoSEQ multiplex PCR. The repertoire includes some 150,000 clones, more than 65% of them detected once, and over 12% sits in the top ten. The CDR3 covers 11 residues. Trimming cost V 6 bases and J 10 bases, with 10 bases left between them. The germline V gene encodes CDR1 SNHLY and CDR2 FYNNEI. The material sequenced was PBMCs or T cells enriched from blood (not recorded which). This sequence originates from a man in his forties or fifties who had recovered from COVID-19. The chain couples TRBV2 to TRBJ2-1; a weak D match, TRBD2 (6 bases). The CDR3 here is CASRLAYEQFF. DNA of the CDR3: TGTGCCAGCAGACTAGCATACGAGCAGTTCTTC.